The 17 T cell receptor beta chains below were found in one sample sequenced in a study of blood T cells in healthy people across ages. Alongside a J-beta primer mix, a sample-barcoded 5' primer served in a second PCR lasting about 7 to 12 cycles. Each CDR3 protein is one row after TCRdb ran MiXCR on the 5' RACE reads. The sample shows more than 650,000 distinct CDR3 sequences, roughly 50% of them seen only once. The specimen sequenced was blood. Receptors were obtained from a man older than 75 in good health.

This clonotype was recorded a few times. V gene TRBV7-8 combines with J gene TRBJ2-2; 8 bases are a match to TRBD1. Per the germline V gene, CDR1 is SGHVS and CDR2 is FQNEAQ. Unmatched junction bases numbered 4, after V lost 6 bases and J lost 4 bases. This CDR3 has 14 amino acids. This CDR3 is CASRDGTGTGELFF. CDR3 bases: TGTGCCAGCAGAGACGGGACAGGCACCGGGGAGCTGTTTTTT.

V gene TRBV7-3 combines with J gene TRBJ2-7; the D gene is possibly TRBD2 (6 bases). Germline V gives CDR1 SGHTA, CDR2 FQGTGA. The V end was cut by 2 bases, the J end by 2 bases, with 13 bases between. This CDR3 has 15 residues. Here the CDR3 DNA reads TGTGCCAGCAGCTTAGGGCGGGGTAGAACCTACGAGCAGTACTTC. Residues: CASSLGRGRTYEQYF. Full variable domain (outside the CDR3, taken from reference TRBV7-3 and TRBJ2-7): GAGVSQTPSNKVTEKGKYVELRCDPISGHTALYWYRQSLGQGPEFLIYFQGTGAADDSGLPNDRFFAVRPEGSVSTLKIQRTERGDSAVYLCASSLGRGRTYEQYFGPGTRLTVT.

The chain combines TRBV10-3 with TRBJ2-3; no definite D call. Germline V CDR1 and CDR2: ENHRY, SYGVKD. The V and J ends lost 5 bases and 2 bases respectively, with 11 bases between them. The length of the CDR3 is 14 residues. The CDR3 spells CAISPSFSTDTQYF. CDR3 sequence (DNA): TGTGCCATCAGTCCTTCTTTTTCCACAGATACGCAGTATTTT.

V gene TRBV20-1 combines with J gene TRBJ2-7; tentative D call: TRBD2 (6 bases). Looked up from germline, CDR1 is DFQATT and CDR2 is SNEGSKA (reference sequence). The CDR3 length is 13 residues. Trimming left V 3 bases short and J 2 bases short, with 11 bases between. The CDR3 here is CSARRDSTYEQYF. The CDR3 bases are TGCAGTGCTAGGCGGGACTCGACCTACGAGCAGTACTTC.

J is TRBJ2-5 and V is TRBV25-1, with unresolved D. The germline V and J ends were trimmed by 6 bases and 11 bases, with 13 bases remaining between them. The CDR3 spans 11 residues. Germline assignment: CDR1 MGHDK and CDR2 SYGVNS. CDR3 DNA: TGTGCCAGCAGATCAGTCGCGGAGCAGTACTTC. It codes for CASRSVAEQYF.

In its sample, this clonotype was seen once. V usage is TRBV20-1 and J usage is TRBJ2-3; the match to TRBD1 covers 7 bases. The V gene's germline CDR1 is DFQATT and CDR2 SNEGSKA (reference sequence). The length of the CDR3 is 14 residues. V shed 6 bases, J shed 4 bases, and the junction held 10 bases outside the gene matches. CDR3 sequence reads: CSATRQGPPDTQYF. The CDR3 nucleotides read TGCAGTGCGACCCGACAGGGTCCGCCAGATACGCAGTATTTT.

This clonotype was counted between two and nine times. The CDR3 region is CASSGAAAGQAPYF. Here the CDR3 DNA reads TGTGCCAGCAGTGGCGCAGCGGCCGGACAGGCTCCGTATTTT. The chain combines TRBV2 with TRBJ2-3, with TRBD1 identical over 7 bases. CDR1 is SNHLY and CDR2 is FYNNEI in the germline V gene. V gave up 4 bases and J gave up 14 bases; unmatched junction bases: 15. The CDR3 has 14 residues.

The chain has TRBV28 and TRBJ2-4, with 7 positions matching TRBD1. The DNA end is a closer match to TRBJ2-7, so the J assignment may be wrong. Germline CDR1 MDHEN, CDR2 SYDVKM. The CDR3 loop spans 13 amino acids. For the CDR3, the DNA is TGTGCCAGTAGTCCCTACAGGGGCCACGAGCAGTACTTC. This sequence encodes CASSPYRGHEQYF.

This clonotype was seen a few times. The chain has TRBV7-2 and TRBJ2-1; TRBD2 agrees at 14 bases. The V and J ends lost 4 bases and 5 bases, in that order; junction bases with no gene match: 7. The germline V gene encodes CDR1 SGHTA and CDR2 FQGNSA. The CDR3 sequence is 17 residues long. CDR3 in amino acids: CASSSLRGLAGDNEQFF. The CDR3 DNA reads as TGTGCCAGCAGCTCTCTCCGGGGACTAGCGGGAGACAATGAGCAGTTCTTC.

DNA for the CDR3: TGTGCCAGCAGTTTCTTAGGACAGGGGGCAAGGGGCTACACCTTC. It yields the protein CASSFLGQGARGYTF. The rearrangement uses TRBV27 and TRBJ1-2, with TRBD1 identical over 11 bases. The CDR3 totals 15 residues. Germline V lookup: CDR1 MNHEY, CDR2 SMNVEV (reference sequence). J lost 8 bases, V lost 3 bases, and 8 bases had no gene match.

The chain has TRBV9 and TRBJ2-1, with TRBD2 matching over 11 bases. The junction had 6 bases not matched to a gene; V was cut back by 3 bases and J by 7 bases. The germline gives CDR1 SGDLS, CDR2 YYNGEE. The CDR3 extends over 15 amino acids. CDR3 DNA: TGTGCCAGCAGCGCTCTAGCGGGAGGAGCGAATGAGCAGTTCTTC. It specifies CASSALAGGANEQFF.

The genes are TRBV6-5 and TRBJ2-7; D is perhaps TRBD1 (6 bases). TRBJ2-4 explains the end of the DNA better; the J call may be wrong. Germline CDR1 reads MNHEY; CDR2 reads SVGAGI. The CDR3 is 13 residues long. The CDR3 region is CASSYNRENIQYF. In DNA, the CDR3 is TGTGCCAGCAGTTACAACAGGGAAAACATTCAGTACTTC.

This clonotype was detected a few times. The chain joins TRBV6-5 to TRBJ2-7; D gene ambiguous. The CDR3 loop spans 14 amino acids. CDR1 MNHEY and CDR2 SVGAGI come from the germline V gene. The V and J ends lost 5 bases and 5 bases respectively, with 16 bases between them. CDR3 in amino acids: CASSLWDVPDEQYF. The DNA for the CDR3 is TGTGCCAGCAGTCTCTGGGATGTACCTGACGAGCAGTACTTC.

The genes are TRBV19 and TRBJ2-7, with 7 bases fitting TRBD2. J gave up 5 bases and V 6 bases, and 10 bases lay outside the gene matches. The CDR3 is 14 amino acids. Germline V lookup: CDR1 LNHDA, CDR2 SQIVND (reference sequence). The DNA of the CDR3 is TGTGCCAGTAGCCCGGGACTAAGTTTGGACGAGCAGTACTTC. Protein product: CASSPGLSLDEQYF.

This CDR3 is CASTEAGGHYGYTF. CDR3 nucleotide sequence: TGTGCCAGCACCGAGGCAGGGGGTCACTATGGCTACACCTTC. The chain carries TRBV6-1 and TRBJ1-2, with 7 bases lining up with TRBD1. This CDR3 contains 14 residues. Germline V gene lookup returns CDR1 MNHNS and CDR2 SASEGT. Trimming took 7 bases from V and 3 from J; bases not matched to a gene: 8.

For the CDR3, the DNA is TGTGCCACCAGTGATTTGCAGGCCGGCAACAATGAGCAGTTCTTC. This encodes CATSDLQAGNNEQFF. The genes are TRBV24-1 and TRBJ2-1; D uncertain. The V and J ends lost 0 bases and 5 bases respectively, with 10 bases between them. The germline V gene has CDR1 KGHDR and CDR2 SFDVKD. This CDR3 is 15 amino acids long.

J is TRBJ1-4 and V is TRBV12-3 or TRBV12-4; 7 bases match TRBD1. The CDR3 is 16 amino acids. The J segment lost 5 bases and the V segment lost 5 bases, leaving 11 bases of the junction unmatched. The chain's CDR3 is CASSPGDSRTNEKLFF. The CDR3 DNA follows: TGTGCCAGCAGTCCCGGGGACAGTCGGACCAATGAAAAACTGTTTTTT.